A single TCR beta chain is shown here with its context. The V and J ends lost 3 bases and 2 bases, in that order; junction bases with no gene match: 1. This CDR3 spans 14 amino acids. The germline gives CDR1 GTSNPN, CDR2 SVGIG (reference sequence). The record originates from a study of radiation and T cells in renal cell carcinoma. The data were produced by immunoSEQ multiplex PCR, yet TCRdb's version contains in-frame clones alone and is incomplete. The sample gives about 150,000 clones, 87% of which show up once; roughly 13% is in the top ten. The time point is: blood 2 weeks post-SBRT. Stated treatment: 15 Gy SBRT to primary tumor, nephrectomy 4 weeks later.

The receptor was isolated from a woman aged 45-65 years with renal cell carcinoma. The sample was blood, taken from a patient whose treatment included radiotherapy and nephrectomy. This chain uses TRBV30 with TRBJ1-3; 10 bases map to TRBD1. As DNA, the CDR3 is TGTGCCTGGAGGGGGACAGGGGCTGGAAACACCATATATTTT. As protein: CAWRGTGAGNTIYF.